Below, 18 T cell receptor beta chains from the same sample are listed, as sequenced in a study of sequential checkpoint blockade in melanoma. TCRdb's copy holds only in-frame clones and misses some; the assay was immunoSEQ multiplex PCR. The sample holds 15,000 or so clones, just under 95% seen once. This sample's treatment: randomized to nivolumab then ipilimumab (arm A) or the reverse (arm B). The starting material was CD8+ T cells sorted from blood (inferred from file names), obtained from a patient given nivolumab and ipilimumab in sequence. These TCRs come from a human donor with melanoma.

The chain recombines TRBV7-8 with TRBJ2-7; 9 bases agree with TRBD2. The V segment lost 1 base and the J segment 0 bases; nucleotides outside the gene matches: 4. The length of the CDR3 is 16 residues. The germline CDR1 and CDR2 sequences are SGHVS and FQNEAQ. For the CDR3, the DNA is TGTGCCAGCAGCTTAGGGCTAGCGGGATCCTCCTACGAGCAGTACTTC. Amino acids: CASSLGLAGSSYEQYF.

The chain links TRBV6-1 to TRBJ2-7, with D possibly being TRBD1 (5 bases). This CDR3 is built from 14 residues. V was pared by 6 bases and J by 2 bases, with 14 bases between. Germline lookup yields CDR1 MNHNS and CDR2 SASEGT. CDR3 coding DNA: TGTGCCAGCAGCGTCCTCCAGGGAACCTACGAGCAGTACGTC. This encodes CASSVLQGTYEQYV.

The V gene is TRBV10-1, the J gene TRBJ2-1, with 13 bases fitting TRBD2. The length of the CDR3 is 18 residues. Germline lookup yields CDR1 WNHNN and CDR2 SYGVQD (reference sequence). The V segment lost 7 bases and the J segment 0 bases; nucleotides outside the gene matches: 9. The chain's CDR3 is CASNKGLAGRSSYNEQFF. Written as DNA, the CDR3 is TGCGCCAGCAATAAGGGACTAGCGGGAAGGAGCTCCTACAATGAGCAGTTCTTC.

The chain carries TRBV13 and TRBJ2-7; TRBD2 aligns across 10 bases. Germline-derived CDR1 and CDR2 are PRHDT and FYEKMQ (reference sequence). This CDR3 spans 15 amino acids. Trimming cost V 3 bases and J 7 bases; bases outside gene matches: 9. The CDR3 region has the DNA TGTGCCAGCAGCTTTAGGCTAGCGGGAGTCAGTGAGCAGTACTTC. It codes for CASSFRLAGVSEQYF.

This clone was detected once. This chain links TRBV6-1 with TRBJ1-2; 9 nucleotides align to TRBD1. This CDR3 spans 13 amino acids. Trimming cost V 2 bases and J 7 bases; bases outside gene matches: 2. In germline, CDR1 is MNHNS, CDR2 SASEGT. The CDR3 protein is CASSELQGAGYTF. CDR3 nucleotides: TGTGCCAGCAGTGAATTACAGGGGGCTGGCTACACCTTC.

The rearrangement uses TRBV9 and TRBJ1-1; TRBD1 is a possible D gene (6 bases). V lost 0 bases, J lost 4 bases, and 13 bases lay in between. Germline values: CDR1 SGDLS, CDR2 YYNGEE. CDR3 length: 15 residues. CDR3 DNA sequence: TGTGCCAGCAGCGTAGACGGGGGGCCGGGCACTGAAGCTTTCTTT. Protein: CASSVDGGPGTEAFF. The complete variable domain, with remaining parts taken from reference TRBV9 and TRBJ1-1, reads DSGVTQTPKHLITATGQRVTLRCSPRSGDLSVYWYQQSLDQGLQFLIQYYNGEERAKGNILERFSAQQFPDLHSELNLSSLELGDSALYFCASSVDGGPGTEAFFGQGTRLTVV.

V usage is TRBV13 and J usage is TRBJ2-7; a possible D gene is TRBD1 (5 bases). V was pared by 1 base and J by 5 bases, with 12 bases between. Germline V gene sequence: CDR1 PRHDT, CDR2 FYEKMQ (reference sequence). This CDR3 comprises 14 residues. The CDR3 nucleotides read TGTGCCAGCAGCTTAGATCTTACCAGGGACGAGCAGTACTTC. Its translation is CASSLDLTRDEQYF.

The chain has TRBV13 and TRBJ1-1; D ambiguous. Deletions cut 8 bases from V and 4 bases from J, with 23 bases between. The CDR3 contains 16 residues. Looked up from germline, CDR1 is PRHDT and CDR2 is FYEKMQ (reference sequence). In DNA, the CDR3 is TGTGCCAGCGTTCGAGGTCGGGAAACGGAGGGCACTGAAGCTTTCTTT. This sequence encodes CASVRGRETEGTEAFF.

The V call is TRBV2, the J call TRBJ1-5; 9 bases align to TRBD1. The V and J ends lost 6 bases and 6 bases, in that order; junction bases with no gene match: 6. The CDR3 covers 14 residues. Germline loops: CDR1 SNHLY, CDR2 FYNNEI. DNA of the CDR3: TGTGCCAGCAGACCCGGACAGGGGAGTCAGCCCCAGCATTTT. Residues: CASRPGQGSQPQHF.

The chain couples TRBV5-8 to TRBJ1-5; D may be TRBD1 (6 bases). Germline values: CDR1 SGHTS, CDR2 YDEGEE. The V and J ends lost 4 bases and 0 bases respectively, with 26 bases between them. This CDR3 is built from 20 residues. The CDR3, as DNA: TGTGCCAGCAGCCGGTTAACAGGGTATGGTATTGAGGATAGCAATCAGCCCCAGCATTTT. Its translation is CASSRLTGYGIEDSNQPQHF.

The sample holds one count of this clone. Written as DNA, the CDR3 is TGTGCCAGCAGTTTAGGTCGGGGGTTCGTTCTCTTAGAGACCCAGTACTTC. This codes for CASSLGRGFVLLETQYF. The chain uses TRBV28 and TRBJ2-5, with D perhaps TRBD2 (6 bases). CDR1 is MDHEN and CDR2 is SYDVKM in the germline V gene. V lost 2 bases and J lost 4, with 20 bases in between. The CDR3 is 17 residues long.

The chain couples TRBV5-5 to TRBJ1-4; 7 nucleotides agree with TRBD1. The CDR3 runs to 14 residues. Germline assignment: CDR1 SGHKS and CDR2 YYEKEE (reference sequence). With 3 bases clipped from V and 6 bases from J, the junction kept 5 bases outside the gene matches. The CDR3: CASSSDRFDEKLFF. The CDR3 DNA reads TGTGCCAGCAGCTCGGACAGGTTCGATGAAAAACTGTTTTTT. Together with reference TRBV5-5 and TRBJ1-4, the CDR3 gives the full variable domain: DAGVTQSPTHLIKTRGQQVTLRCSPISGHKSVSWYQQVLGQGPQFIFQYYEKEERGRGNFPDRFSARQFPNYSSELNVNALLLGDSALYLCASSSDRFDEKLFFGSGTQLSVL.

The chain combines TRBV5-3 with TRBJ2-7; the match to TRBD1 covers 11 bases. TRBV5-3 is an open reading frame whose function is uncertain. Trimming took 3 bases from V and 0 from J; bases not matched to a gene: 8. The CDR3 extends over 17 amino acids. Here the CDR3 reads CARSYWTGGESSYEQYV. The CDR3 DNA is TGTGCCAGAAGCTACTGGACAGGGGGCGAAAGCTCCTACGAGCAGTACGTC.

CDR3: CASGPFGVRTNYGYTF. The CDR3 DNA is TGTGCTAGTGGCCCCTTCGGGGTAAGGACTAACTATGGCTACACCTTC. V and J are TRBV12-5 and TRBJ1-2; D call uncertain. CDR3 size: 16 residues. CDR1 and CDR2 (germline): LGHNT, FRNRAP. V gave up 6 bases and J gave up 0 bases, with 17 bases separating them. Variable domain in full (rest from reference TRBV12-5 and TRBJ1-2): DARVTQTPRHKVTEMGQEVTMRCQPILGHNTVFWYRQTMMQGLELLAYFRNRAPLDDSGMPKDRFSAEMPDATLATLKIQPSEPRDSAVYFCASGPFGVRTNYGYTFGSGTRLTVV.

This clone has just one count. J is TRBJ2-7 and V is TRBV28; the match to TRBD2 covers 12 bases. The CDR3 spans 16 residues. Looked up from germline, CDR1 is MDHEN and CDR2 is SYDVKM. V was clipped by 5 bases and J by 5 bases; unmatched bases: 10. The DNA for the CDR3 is TGTGCCAGCAGTCCACATCTAGCGGGGGGGGTGAACGAGCAGTACGTC. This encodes CASSPHLAGGVNEQYV.

The CDR3 protein is CASRPKQGSYGYTF. The CDR3 DNA reads as TGCGCCAGCAGACCCAAACAGGGCTCTTATGGCTACACCTTC. The rearrangement uses TRBV4-1 and TRBJ1-2; D may be TRBD1 (6 bases). Germline CDR1 reads MGHRA; CDR2 reads YSYEKL. Trimming cost V 6 bases and J 5 bases, with 16 bases left between them. This CDR3 comprises 14 residues.

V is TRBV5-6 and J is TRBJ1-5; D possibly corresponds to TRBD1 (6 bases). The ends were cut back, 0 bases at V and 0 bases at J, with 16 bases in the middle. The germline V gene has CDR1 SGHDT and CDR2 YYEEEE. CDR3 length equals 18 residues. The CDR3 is CASSLAGVGGYSNQPQHF. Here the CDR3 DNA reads TGTGCCAGCAGCTTGGCCGGGGTAGGGGGTTATAGCAATCAGCCCCAGCATTTT.

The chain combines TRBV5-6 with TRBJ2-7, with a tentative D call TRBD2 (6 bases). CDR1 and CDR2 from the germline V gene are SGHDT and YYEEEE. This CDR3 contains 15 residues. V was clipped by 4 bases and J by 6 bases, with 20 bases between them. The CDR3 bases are TGTGCCAGCAGCCCGACGCCGGGGCAGGGAGGCGAGCAGTACTTC. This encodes CASSPTPGQGGEQYF.